This TCR beta chain was identified during a study of shared T cell receptors in the human thymus. V shed 0 bases and J shed 7 bases, with 9 bases lying between them. Per germline, CDR1 SGHAT and CDR2 FQNNGV. This CDR3 spans 13 amino acids. Clones were sequenced by immunoSEQ multiplex PCR, and TCRdb holds only the in-frame ones, with some missing. The sample yields about 660,000 clones, roughly 86% seen once. A single count supports this clone. This sample also belongs to another study, concerning human thymus T cells.

The genes are TRBV11-2 and TRBJ1-2; TRBD1 might be the D (5 bases). Sequencing was carried out using thymocytes. The TCR comes from a boy younger than two with a congenital heart defect. The CDR3 DNA is TGTGCCAGCAGCTTAGACGGGGGTTTTGGCTACACCTTC. Translated: CASSLDGGFGYTF.